This entry lists 2 T cell receptor beta chains sequenced from one sample in a study of early stage breast cancer tumors. Clones were sequenced by immunoSEQ multiplex PCR, and TCRdb holds only the in-frame ones, with some missing. The table records about 28,000 clones, 75% to 90% of them present only once. Source material: blood. These receptors all come from a person aged 55-75 years with breast cancer.

The chain uses TRBV27 and TRBJ2-1, with TRBD2 identical over 12 bases. This CDR3 contains 18 residues. Per the germline V gene, CDR1 is MNHEY and CDR2 is SMNVEV (reference sequence). J lost 5 bases, V lost 5 bases, and 13 bases had no gene match. In DNA form, the CDR3 reads TGTGCCAGCAGTCCCTGGACTAGCGGGAACCCCGGGCACAATGAGCAGTTCTTC. Its translation is CASSPWTSGNPGHNEQFF.

The V gene is TRBV10-3, the J gene TRBJ2-7; D is ambiguous. Trimming cost V 0 bases and J 2 bases, with 11 bases left between them. The CDR3 contains 15 residues. CDR1 and CDR2 (germline): ENHRY, SYGVKD. The CDR3 coding sequence is TGTGCCATCAGTGAGTCGAAGTTAGAAACCTACGAGCAGTACTTC. Translating gives CAISESKLETYEQYF.